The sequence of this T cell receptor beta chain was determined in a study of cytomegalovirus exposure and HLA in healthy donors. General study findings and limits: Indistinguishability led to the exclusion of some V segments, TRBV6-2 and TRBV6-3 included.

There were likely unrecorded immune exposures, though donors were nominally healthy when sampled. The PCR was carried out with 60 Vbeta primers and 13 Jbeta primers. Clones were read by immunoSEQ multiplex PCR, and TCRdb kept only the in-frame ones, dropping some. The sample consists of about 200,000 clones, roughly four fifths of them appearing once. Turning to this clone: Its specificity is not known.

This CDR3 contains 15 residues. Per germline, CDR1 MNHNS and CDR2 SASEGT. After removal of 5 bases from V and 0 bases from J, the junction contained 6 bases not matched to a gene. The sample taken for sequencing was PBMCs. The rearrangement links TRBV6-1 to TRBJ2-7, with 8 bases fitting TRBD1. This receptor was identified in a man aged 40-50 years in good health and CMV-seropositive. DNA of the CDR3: TGTGCCAGCAGTTCCAGGGGGCGTAGCTCCTACGAGCAGTACTTC. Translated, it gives CASSSRGRSSYEQYF.